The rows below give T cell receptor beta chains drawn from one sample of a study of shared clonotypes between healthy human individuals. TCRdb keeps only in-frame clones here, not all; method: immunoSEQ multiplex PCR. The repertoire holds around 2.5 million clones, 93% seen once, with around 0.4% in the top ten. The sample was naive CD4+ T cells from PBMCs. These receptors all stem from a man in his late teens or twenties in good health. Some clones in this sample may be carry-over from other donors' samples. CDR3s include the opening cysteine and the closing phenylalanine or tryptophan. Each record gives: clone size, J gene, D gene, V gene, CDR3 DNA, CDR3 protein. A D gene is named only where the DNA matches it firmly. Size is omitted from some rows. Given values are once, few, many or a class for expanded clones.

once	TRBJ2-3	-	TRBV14	TGTGCCAGCAGCCAAGGGAGGCACCCTAGCACAGATACGCAGTATTTT	CASSQGRHPSTDTQYF
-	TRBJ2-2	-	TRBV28	TGTGCCAGCAGTTTGCCAGGGGAGACCGGGGAGCTGTTTTTT	CASSLPGETGELFF
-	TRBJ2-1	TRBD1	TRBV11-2	TGTGCCAGCAGCTTACGAATGAGACGGGACAGCTCCTACAATGAGCAGTTCTTC	CASSLRMRRDSSYNEQFF
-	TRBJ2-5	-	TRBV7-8	TGTGCCAGCAGCTTAAGGGGGGTCAGGTTAGAGACCCAGTACTTC	CASSLRGVRLETQYF
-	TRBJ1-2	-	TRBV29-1	TGCAGCGTTGAGGCAGTCTATGGCTACACCTTC	CSVEAVYGYTF
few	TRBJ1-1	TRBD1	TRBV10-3	TGTGCCATCGGAAGACAGGGGGCTACTGAAGCTTTCTTT	CAIGRQGATEAFF
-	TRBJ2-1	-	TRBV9	TGTGCCAGCAGCGTAGTCGGACTGAAAAATGAGCAGTTCTTC	CASSVVGLKNEQFF
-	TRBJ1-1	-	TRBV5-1	TGCGCCAGCAGCTTCTCAGAGAACACTGAAGCTTTCTTT	CASSFSENTEAFF
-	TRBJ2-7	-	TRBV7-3	TGTGCCAGCAGCACCCAAAAATCCTACGAGCAGTACTTC	CASSTQKSYEQYF
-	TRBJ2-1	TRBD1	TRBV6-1	TGTGCCAGCAGGGGGGGACAGGGACTCTACAATGAGCAGTTCTTC	CASRGGQGLYNEQFF
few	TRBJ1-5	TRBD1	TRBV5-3	TGTGCCAGAACTCGCCTGATCCGGGACAGACTTCAGCCCCAGCATTTT	CARTRLIRDRLQPQHF
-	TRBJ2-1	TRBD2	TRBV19	TGTGCCAGTAGTGCTGGACTAGCGGACTACAATGAGCAGTTCTTC	CASSAGLADYNEQFF
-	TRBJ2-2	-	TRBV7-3	TGTGCCAGCAGCGCAAGGGTCCCCGGGGAGCTGTTTTTT	CASSARVPGELFF
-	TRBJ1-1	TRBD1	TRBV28	TGTGCCAGCAGTGCACAGGGGGCGGGGGTGAACACTGAAGCTTTCTTT	CASSAQGAGVNTEAFF
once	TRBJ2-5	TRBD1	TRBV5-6	TGTGCCAGCAGCTCCATGACAGGGCCTGAAGAGACCCAGTACTTC	CASSSMTGPEETQYF
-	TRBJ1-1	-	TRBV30	TGTGCCTGGAGCGAGGGGAACACTGAAGCTTTCTTT	CAWSEGNTEAFF
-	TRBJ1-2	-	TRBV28	TGTGCCAGCACTTCCTTGGGGCAGGGGCCCTATGGCTACACCTTC	CASTSLGQGPYGYTF
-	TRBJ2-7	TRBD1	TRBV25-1	TGTGCCAGCAGTAGGGACAGACGAGTGGCTCCCACTTACGAGCAGTACTTC	CASSRDRRVAPTYEQYF
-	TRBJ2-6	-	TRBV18	TGTGCCAGCTCACCACCCGGTCCTGGGGCCAACGTCCTGACTTTC	CASSPPGPGANVLTF
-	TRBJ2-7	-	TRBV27	TGTGCCAGCAGTTTCCCCTACGAGCAGTACTTC	CASSFPYEQYF
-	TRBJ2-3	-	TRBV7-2	TGTGCCAGCAGCTTCTTTCTCCCGCGAGGGCAGTATTTT	CASSFFLPRGQYF
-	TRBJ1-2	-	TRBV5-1	TGCGCCAGCAGCCCCCCCGACGCGGGGGGCTACACCTTC	CASSPPDAGGYTF
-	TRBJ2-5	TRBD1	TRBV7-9	TGTGCCAGCAGCTCGTCAGGGGGCGTCGAGACCCAGTACTTC	CASSSSGGVETQYF
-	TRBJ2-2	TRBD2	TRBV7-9	TGTGCCAGCAGCTTTAAGCGGGAGTTCACCGGGGAGCTGTTTTTT	CASSFKREFTGELFF
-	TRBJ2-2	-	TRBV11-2	TGTGCCAGCAGCTTAAGGGCGGGAAACATCGGGGAGCTGTTTTTT	CASSLRAGNIGELFF
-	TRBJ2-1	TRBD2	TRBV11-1	TGTGCCAGCAGCTTAGAGGGTAGCGGGAAAGGTAGGGAGCAGTTCTTC	CASSLEGSGKGREQFF
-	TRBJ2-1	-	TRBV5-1	TGCGCCAGCATTAGGGGGGACGGATTATACAATGAGCAGTTCTTC	CASIRGDGLYNEQFF
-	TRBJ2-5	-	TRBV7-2	TGTGCCAGCAGCGAGCAGGGGAACAGGGATCAAGAGACCCAGTACTTC	CASSEQGNRDQETQYF
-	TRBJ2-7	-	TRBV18	TGTGCCAGCTCAGCCAGCTGGGAGGAAGAGCAGTACTTC	CASSASWEEEQYF
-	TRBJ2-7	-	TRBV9	TGTGCCAGCAGCGTAGCTACGGACACCTACGGGATATCCTACGAGCAGTACTTC	CASSVATDTYGISYEQYF
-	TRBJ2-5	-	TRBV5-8	TGTGCCAGCAGCTTGATATTTGAAGAGACCCAGTACTTC	CASSLIFEETQYF
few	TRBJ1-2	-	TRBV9	TGTGCCAGCAGCTCCGGGTTAGGAGGCTACACCTTC	CASSSGLGGYTF
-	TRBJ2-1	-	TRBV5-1	TGCGCCAGCAGCGCCCTCGGACGGCGGGATGAGCAGTTCTTC	CASSALGRRDEQFF
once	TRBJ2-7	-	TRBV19	TGTGCCAGTACCCCGGGGCGGCACTCCTACGAGCAGTACTTC	CASTPGRHSYEQYF
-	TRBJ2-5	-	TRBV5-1	TGCGCCAGCACCCCGGGGGCAGGCCAAGAGACCCAGTACTTC	CASTPGAGQETQYF
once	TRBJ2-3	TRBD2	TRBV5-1	TGCGCCAGCAGCTTGGAGGCGGGGGGTTTCACAGATACGCAGTATTTT	CASSLEAGGFTDTQYF
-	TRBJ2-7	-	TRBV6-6	TGTGCCAGCAGTTTGGCCGGAATGTTCTACGAGCAGTACTTC	CASSLAGMFYEQYF
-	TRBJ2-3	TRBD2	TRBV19	TGTGCCACACAAACAGCGGGAGGGCCAGATACGCAGTATTTT	CATQTAGGPDTQYF
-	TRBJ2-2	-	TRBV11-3	TGTGCCAGCAGCCTGGACGGGAACACCGGGGAGCTGTTTTTT	CASSLDGNTGELFF
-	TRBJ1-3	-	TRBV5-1	TGCGCCAGCAGCTTGGACGCAGGTTCCTCTGGAAACACCATATATTTT	CASSLDAGSSGNTIYF
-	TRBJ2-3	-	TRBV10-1	TGCGCCAGCAGCGAAGGGGTCGGAGCAGGAGCAGATACGCAGTATTTT	CASSEGVGAGADTQYF
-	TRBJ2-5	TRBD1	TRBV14	TGTGCCAGCAGCCCCGTCAGACAGGGATTGGGAGAGACCCAGTACTTC	CASSPVRQGLGETQYF
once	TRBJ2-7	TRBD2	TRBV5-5	TGTGCCAGCAGCTTGATGGGACTAGCGGGAGGCGGCGAGCAGTACTTC	CASSLMGLAGGGEQYF
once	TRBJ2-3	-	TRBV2	TGTGCCAGCCATGGGGGTGCAGGGAGATCCGATACGCAGTATTTT	CASHGGAGRSDTQYF
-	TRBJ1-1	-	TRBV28	TGTGCCAGCAGTTCCTCGGGACTGCTTGAAGCTTTCTTT	CASSSSGLLEAFF
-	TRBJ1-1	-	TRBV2	TGTGCCAGCCTCTTCGGGGTGAACACTGAAGCTTTCTTT	CASLFGVNTEAFF
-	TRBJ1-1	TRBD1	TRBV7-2	TGTGCCAGCAGCTTAGAGACAGGGTGGGGCACTGAAGCTTTCTTT	CASSLETGWGTEAFF
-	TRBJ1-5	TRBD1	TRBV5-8	TGTGCCAGCAGCTTTCACGCGGGGACAGGAGGTCAGCCCCAGCATTTT	CASSFHAGTGGQPQHF
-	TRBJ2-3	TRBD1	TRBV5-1	TGCGCCAGCAGCTTAGGGACAGTCAGCACAGATACGCAGTATTTT	CASSLGTVSTDTQYF
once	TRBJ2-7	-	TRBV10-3	TGTGCCATCAGTCCAGAGGGGGGCGAGCAGTACTTC	CAISPEGGEQYF
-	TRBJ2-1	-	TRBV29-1	TGCAGCGCCCGGAGGCAGCAGAGCTCCTACAATGAGCAGTTCTTC	CSARRQQSSYNEQFF
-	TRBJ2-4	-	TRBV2	TGTGCCAGCAGTGAAAGTATCGGCCGGGTAAACATTCAGTACTTC	CASSESIGRVNIQYF
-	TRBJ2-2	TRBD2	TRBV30	TGTGCCTGGGTGGGACTAGCAAGGACCGGGGAGCTGTTTTTT	CAWVGLARTGELFF
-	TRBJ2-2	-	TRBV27	TGTGCCAGCAGTGCCACTAGGGCCACCGGGGAGCTGTTTTTT	CASSATRATGELFF
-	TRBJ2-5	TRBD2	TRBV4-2	TGTGCCAGCAGCCACAAGACGACTAGCGGGAAAGAGACCCAGTACTTC	CASSHKTTSGKETQYF